This entry features one T cell receptor (beta chain) sequence. The data are from a study of shared clonotypes between healthy human individuals. The wider study: Serving as donors were two women and a few men, whose ages spanned 18 to 49. Three plates were used per donor for CD4 naive, three for CD4 memory, two for CD8 naive and one for CD8 memory.

The CDR3 is 16 amino acids. Libraries were prepared by immunoSEQ multiplex PCR; TCRdb keeps only in-frame clonotypes and omits some of them. There are about 1.5 million clones in the sample; 96% occur only once, and over 1% lies in the top ten. The sequence was obtained from a man younger than 40 in good health. The rearrangement joins TRBV21-1 to TRBJ2-7; the table's D call TRBD2 went unverified against the DNA. TRBV21-1 is a documented pseudogene. The sample taken for sequencing was naive CD4+ T cells sorted from blood. Subset given: CD45RA+ positively selected. CDR3 loop: CASSTLFACVIYEQYF. In DNA, the CDR3 is TGTGCCAGCAGCACTCTATTCGCCTGTGTTATCTACGAGCAGTACTTC.